The TCR beta chain described here comes from a study of T cell responses to AZD1222 COVID-19 vaccine. Study context: Second-dose schedules of about 4 or about 12 weeks were combined. General observations from the study: Vaccination with two AZD1222 doses was followed by a rise in Spike-specific TCR breadth and depth. Clonal diversity was possibly underestimated; the donors were predominantly white British and more often female. Only a handful of AZD1222 recipients tested seropositive at baseline.

By its share, this clone is medium-sized. The antigen remains undetermined. Assay: immunoSEQ multiplex PCR; the TCRdb copy retains only in-frame clones and omits some. This sample has 150,000 to 160,000 clones, with 90% found just once. Germline CDR1 and CDR2: MRHNA and SNTAGT. The CDR3 length is 13 residues. Trimming left V 2 bases short and J 7 bases short, with 11 bases between. Sequenced material: peripheral blood, taken on day 0 of AZD1222 vaccination. The TCR was taken from an adult in good health. The V and J genes are TRBV6-4 and TRBJ1-1, with a possible D match to TRBD1 (5 bases). In nucleotides, the CDR3 is TGTGCCAGCAGTGACGAACCAGGGTTTGAAGCTTTCTTT. Protein: CASSDEPGFEAFF.